This T cell receptor beta chain was identified in a study of liver allograft versus peripheral blood T cells. Whole-study context: Graft-liver T cell receptor repertoires were compared against recipient peripheral blood repertoires.

CDR1 LNHNV and CDR2 YYDKDF come from the germline V gene (reference sequence). V was shortened by 0 bases and J by 6 bases, with 12 bases between the two germline ends. This CDR3 has 16 residues. One entry per CDR3 protein, called by TCRdb with MiXCR from the reads. This table has 6,000 or so distinct CDR3 sequences, approximately 15% appearing once. This TCR derives from a human patient who had a liver transplant. The graft donor may be the source of some T cells. The rearrangement uses TRBV15 and TRBJ1-6; tentative D call: TRBD1 (6 bases). Written as DNA, the CDR3 is TGTGCCACCAGCAGAGATAGAGGGGGGGTTAATTCACCCCTCCACTTT. The encoded protein is CATSRDRGGVNSPLHF.